This T cell receptor beta chain comes out of a study of T cells in Graves' hyperthyroidism and ophthalmopathy. Whole-study findings and limits: Onset of ophthalmopathy came a median around 6.5 months after the model predicted it. Researchers found most expanded thyroid clonotypes above 0.001 in blood as well.

There were TCR beta CDR3 regions amplified from RNA transcripts. HTBI primers drove first-round RT-PCR of the TCR CDR3. One entry per CDR3 protein results from TCRdb running MiXCR on the multiplex PCR reads. The table shows around 600,000 distinct CDR3 sequences, with 15% to 20% occurring only once. On this clonotype: The antigen remains undetermined.

The germline V gene has CDR1 SGHRS and CDR2 YFSETQ. This CDR3 comprises 14 residues. V lost 0 bases and J lost 1, with 7 bases in between. Exclusion of a patient resulted from uncontrolled infection, other autoimmune disease, pregnancy or lactation. This TCR was recovered from a middle-aged woman with Graves' ophthalmopathy. The chain uses TRBV5-1 and TRBJ2-5, with D hard to call. Input material: blood. DNA of the CDR3: TGCGCCAGCAGCTTGGCATCGACCCAAGAGACCCAGTACTTC. Translation gives CASSLASTQETQYF.